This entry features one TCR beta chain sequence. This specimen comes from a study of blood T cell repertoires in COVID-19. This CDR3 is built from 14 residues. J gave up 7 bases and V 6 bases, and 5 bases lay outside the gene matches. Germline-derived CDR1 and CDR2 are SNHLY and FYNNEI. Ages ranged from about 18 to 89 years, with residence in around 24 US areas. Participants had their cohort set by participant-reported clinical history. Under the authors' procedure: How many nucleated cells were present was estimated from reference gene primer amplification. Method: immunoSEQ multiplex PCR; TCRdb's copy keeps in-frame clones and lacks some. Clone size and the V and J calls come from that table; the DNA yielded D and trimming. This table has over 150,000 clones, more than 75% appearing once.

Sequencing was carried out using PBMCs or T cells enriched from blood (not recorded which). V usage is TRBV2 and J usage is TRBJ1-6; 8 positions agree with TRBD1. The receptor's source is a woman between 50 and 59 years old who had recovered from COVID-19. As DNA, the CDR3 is TGTGCCAGCAGCGGGACAGGACCAAATTCACCCCTCCACTTT. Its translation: CASSGTGPNSPLHF.